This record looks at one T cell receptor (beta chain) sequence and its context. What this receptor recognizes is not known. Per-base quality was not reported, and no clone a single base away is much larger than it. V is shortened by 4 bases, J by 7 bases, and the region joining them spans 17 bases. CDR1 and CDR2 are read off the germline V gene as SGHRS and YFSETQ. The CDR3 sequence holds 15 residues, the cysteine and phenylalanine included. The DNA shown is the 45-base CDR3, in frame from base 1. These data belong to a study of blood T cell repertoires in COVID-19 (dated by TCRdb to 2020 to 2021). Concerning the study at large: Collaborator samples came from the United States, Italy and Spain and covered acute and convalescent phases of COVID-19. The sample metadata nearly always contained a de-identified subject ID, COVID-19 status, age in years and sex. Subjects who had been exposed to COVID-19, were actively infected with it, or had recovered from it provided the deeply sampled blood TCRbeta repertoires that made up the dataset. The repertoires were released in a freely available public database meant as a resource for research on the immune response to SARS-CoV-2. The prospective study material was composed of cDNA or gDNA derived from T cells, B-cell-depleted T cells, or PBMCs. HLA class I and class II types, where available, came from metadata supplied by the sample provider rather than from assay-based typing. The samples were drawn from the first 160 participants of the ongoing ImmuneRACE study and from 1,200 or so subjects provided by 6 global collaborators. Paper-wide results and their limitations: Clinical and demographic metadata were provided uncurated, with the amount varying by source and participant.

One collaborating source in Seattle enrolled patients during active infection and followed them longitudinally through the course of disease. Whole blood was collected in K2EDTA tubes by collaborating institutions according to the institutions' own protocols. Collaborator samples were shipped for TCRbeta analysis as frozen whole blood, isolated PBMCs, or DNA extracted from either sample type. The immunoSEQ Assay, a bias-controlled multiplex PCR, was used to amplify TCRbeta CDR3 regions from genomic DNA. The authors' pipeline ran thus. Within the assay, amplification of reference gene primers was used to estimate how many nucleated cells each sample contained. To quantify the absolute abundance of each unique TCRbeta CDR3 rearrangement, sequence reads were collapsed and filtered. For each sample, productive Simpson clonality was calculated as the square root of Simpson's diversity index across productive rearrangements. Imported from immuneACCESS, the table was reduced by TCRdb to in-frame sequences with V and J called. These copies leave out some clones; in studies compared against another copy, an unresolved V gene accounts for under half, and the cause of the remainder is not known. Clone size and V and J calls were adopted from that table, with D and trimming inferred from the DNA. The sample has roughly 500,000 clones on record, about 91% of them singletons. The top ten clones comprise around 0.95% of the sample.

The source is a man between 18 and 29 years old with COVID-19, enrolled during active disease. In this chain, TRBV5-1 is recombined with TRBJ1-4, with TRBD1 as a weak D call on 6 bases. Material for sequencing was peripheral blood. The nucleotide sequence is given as TGCGCCAGCAGCACACAGGGAGGGGAAGGTGAAAAACTGTTTTTT. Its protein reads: CASSTQGGEGEKLFF.